This TCR beta chain stems from a study of Ad26.COV2.S vaccination and SARS-CoV-2 variants listed by TCRdb under 2021. For context, the study as a whole: Donors in the vaccine arm were drawn from COV1001, a multicentre, randomized, double-blind, placebo-controlled phase I-IIa trial testing Ad26.COV2.S in healthy adults. Ad26.COV2.S was administered intramuscularly at a dose of 5x10^10 or 1x10^11 viral particles, either as one shot or as two shots given 56 days apart. The specificity and breadth of SARS-CoV-2-reactive T cell receptors after Ad26.COV2.S vaccination were assessed by TCRbeta repertoire sequencing. A total of 32 samples were included in the TCR-sequenced set, comprising 19 Ad26.COV2.S vaccine recipients, 5 placebo recipients and 8 SARS-CoV-2 convalescent individuals. Trial participants were randomized into five groups of five: low-dose or high-dose Ad26.COV2.S given once or twice, or placebo on both occasions. Blinding of investigators to trial group allocation was maintained during experiments and outcome assessment.

V loses 1 base at its end and J loses 7 bases; junction bases beyond the gene matches: 9. The germline V gene yields SGHTA for CDR1 and FQGNSA for CDR2. From the cysteine through the phenylalanine, the CDR3 covers 15 amino acids. The only DNA kept is the CDR3, 45 bases in frame from the first base. Summary of the overall study and its limitations: Non-spike TCR breadth was comparable between vaccine and placebo recipients, consistent with the vaccine containing only spike. Substantial breadth of spike-specific CD8+ and CD4+ T cell responses was reported after vaccination. The study was not powered to compare responses between vaccine doses or regimens. The authors noted that total T cell responses may have been underestimated by the TCR breadth and depth analyses. Spike-specific TCR breadth was higher in Ad26.COV2.S recipients than in placebo recipients (P = 0.0014).

About this clone itself: What this receptor recognizes is not known. No base quality values were provided; no much bigger clone lies one nucleotide off.

Read against the paper, the sample's treatment or condition label means: 19 received Ad26.COV2.S at low or high dose, single or two shots; about 5 received placebo; per-sample allocation not given. Repertoires of vaccine and placebo recipients were sequenced from samples taken on day 63 after the first injection. Cohort 1b enrolled about two dozen adults aged 18-55 years at a single site in Boston, USA, between 29 July and 7 August 2020. Ad26.COV2.S was a replication-incompetent adenovirus type 26 vector expressing a prefusion-stabilized SARS-CoV-2 spike protein from the original Wuhan strain. The immunoSEQ Assay was used to sequence TCRbeta CDR3 regions. After extraction, genomic DNA underwent amplification by bias-controlled multiplex PCR, followed by high-throughput sequencing. Per the original workflow: To quantify the absolute abundance of every unique TCRbeta CDR3 region, sequences were collapsed and filtered. Usable DNA was measured by amplifying reference genes present in all nucleated cells, and TCRbeta template counts were normalized to that usable DNA to estimate T cell fraction. Repertoire TCRs were annotated as SARS-CoV-2-specific when V gene, CDR3 amino acid sequence and J gene were exactly matched to a known reactive TCR set. The reference SARS-CoV-2 TCR set was derived from MIRA and filtered for enrichment in COVID-19-positive ImmuneCODE repertoires, a step that removed public or cross-reactive TCRs. Using the MIRA antigens, annotated TCRs were further analysed by specific ORF or by position within an ORF. Breadth was defined as annotated unique rearrangements over total unique productive rearrangements; depth was the summed frequency of those rearrangements. Group comparisons of TCR breadth used two-sided Wilcoxon rank-sum tests. The clones in this table, taken by TCRdb from immuneACCESS, are in-frame only. Not every clone is retained; where verified, under half of the shortfall comes from an unresolved V gene, and the cause of the rest is unknown. V and J calls and clone size are given by that table; D and trimming were obtained from the DNA. In this sample the table shows 350,000 to 500,000 clones, around 90% of which occur a single time. Clones ranked in the top ten supply 10% to 15% of the sample.

The V gene is TRBV7-2 and the J gene is TRBJ2-7; TRBD2 aligns with 8 central bases. Source: peripheral blood, taken in a trial of Ad26.COV2.S vaccine versus placebo. This clonotype was sampled from a person aged 18 to 59 who received the Ad26.COV2.S COVID-19 vaccine or a placebo. The sequence in DNA is TGTGCCAGCAGCTTAGATGTGGGCGGGGGGATGGAGCAGTACTTC. Its amino acids are CASSLDVGGGMEQYF.